This T cell receptor beta chain comes out of a study of spatial heterogeneity in lung cancer (dated 2019 in TCRdb). Study-level background: Beta-chain transcripts were consistently detected in greater numbers than alpha-chain transcripts, which likely reflected higher beta-chain transcript abundance. In the raw uncorrected reads, each unique combination of TCR and UMI appeared more than ten times on average. TCR alpha and beta repertoires were quantitatively compared across multiple tumor regions, matched nontumor lung and blood in non-small cell lung cancer. Nonsynonymous mutation counts, determined by whole-exome sequencing of tumor tissue, were related to TCR repertoire features. Both alpha and beta chains were TCR-sequenced in approximately 220 tumor regions, 64 matched nontumor lung samples and roughly 50 PBMC samples obtained at surgery.

Reading the germline V gene (reference sequence) gives CDR1 MNHEY and CDR2 SMNVEV. V loses 2 bases of germline sequence and J loses 1 base, and the interval between the two ends is 9 bases. The CDR3 measures 14 amino acids from cysteine to phenylalanine. Here the CDR3 DNA is all that survives: 42 bases in frame from base 1. The time point tag for this specimen amounts to: sample taken at primary tumor resection. Whole RNA extracted from tumor and nontumor lung tissue, or from cryopreserved PBMC samples, was used for TCR sequencing without cell sorting. Samples were obtained from fewer than 80 patients with early-stage, untreated non-small cell lung cancer from the lung TRACERx cohort. Patients were selected for TCR sequencing only if sufficient RNA was available from at least two tumor regions. Overall study results and their limits: Confirming at a functional level the hypothesis that regional TCRs recognize regional mutations was considered to require additional single-cell paired TCR alpha and beta sequencing. Ubiquitous expanded tumor TCRs showed up in blood more often at tumor resection than at routine follow-up.

This clonotype showed up many times. Its antigen is currently not known. Per-nucleotide qualities are absent, and no much larger clonotype sits a single base away. Library method: 5' RACE. Reads for this sample came from a NextSeq 500. In the TCR library protocol, a unique molecular identifier was attached to each TCR cDNA molecule so that PCR and sequencing errors could be corrected. The original methods were these. TCR identification, UMI-based error correction and CDR3 extraction were all carried out with Decombinator tools. Expanded TCRs were defined as those above a frequency of 2 per 1,000, corresponding to the top 1% of the tumor frequency distribution. Rényi diversity was computed with the R vegan package after subsampling each repertoire 100 times to 5,000 TCRs. CDR3 similarity networks were constructed using string-kernel similarity of amino acid triplets, with links drawn between CDR3s whose pairwise similarity was above 0.82. TCRdb reprocessed the public reads (quality trimming at Q25 with fastp, clone calling with MiXCR) and kept in-frame beta chains. Records with the same CDR3 protein are collapsed into one entry carrying the most frequent genes and DNA. The V and J calls were not made by the authors but by TCRdb's processing. This sample comprises some 37,000 distinct CDR3 sequences, 7.5% to 8% of them detected only once. The biggest ten clones account for roughly 28% of the sample.

Specimen: PBMCs, collected at surgery. Rearrangement joined TRBV27 to TRBJ2-7; the D gene is possibly TRBD1, with 6 bases matching. The sequence was obtained from a male donor with early-stage non-small cell lung cancer. For the CDR3, the sequence is CASSLNRESYEQYF. The DNA sequence is given as TGTGCCAGCAGTTTAAACAGGGAATCCTACGAGCAGTACTTC.